The rows below give T cell receptor beta chains drawn from one sample of a study of blood T cell repertoires in COVID-19. Profiled with immunoSEQ multiplex PCR; TCRdb holds only in-frame clones, not every one. The sample shows about 63,000 clones, roughly 85% of them seen only once. Sequenced material: peripheral blood. The receptors derive from a human donor in a cohort sampled during active COVID-19. Each CDR3 is given with its conserved first and last residue. Each record gives: D gene, clone size, J gene, V gene, CDR3 protein, CDR3 DNA. A D gene is named only where the DNA matches it firmly. For some rows the clone size is stated as once, few or many, or as a class when expanded; others skip it.

TRBD2	few	TRBJ2-4	TRBV19	CASRATSGRSLAKNIQYF	TGTGCCAGTAGGGCGACTAGCGGGAGGTCTCTGGCCAAAAACATTCAGTACTTC
TRBD2	-	TRBJ2-2	TRBV5-1	CASRFSGYTGELFF	TGCGCCAGCCGGTTTAGCGGGTACACCGGGGAGCTGTTTTTT
TRBD1	-	TRBJ2-7	TRBV5-8	CASSRQGYEQYF	TGTGCCAGCAGCCGACAGGGCTACGAGCAGTACTTC
-	-	TRBJ1-2	TRBV12-3/TRBV12-4	CASSSTGPYGYTF	TGTGCCAGCAGTTCAACAGGGCCCTATGGCTACACCTTC
-	-	TRBJ1-1	TRBV9	CASSVETGTEAFF	TGTGCCAGCAGCGTTGAGACGGGAACTGAAGCTTTCTTT
-	-	TRBJ2-5	TRBV4-2	CASSQGPSSETQYF	TGTGCCAGCAGCCAAGGGCCTAGCAGTGAGACCCAGTACTTC
TRBD1	-	TRBJ1-5	TRBV6-1	CASSEDREIGGYSNQPQHF	TGTGCCAGCAGTGAGGACAGGGAAATCGGCGGGTATAGCAATCAGCCCCAGCATTTT
TRBD2	-	TRBJ2-2	TRBV5-1	CASSRTSGRDTGELFF	TGCGCCAGCAGTAGGACTAGCGGGAGGGATACCGGGGAGCTGTTTTTT
TRBD1	-	TRBJ2-3	TRBV15	CATSNRQGVDTQYF	TGTGCCACCAGCAACAGACAGGGTGTAGATACGCAGTATTTT
-	-	TRBJ2-3	TRBV9	CASSGGIRTDTQYF	TGTGCCAGCAGCGGCGGGATTCGGACAGATACGCAGTATTTT
-	-	TRBJ2-3	TRBV7-9	CASSLARADTQYF	TGTGCCAGCAGCTTAGCGAGGGCGGATACGCAGTATTTT
TRBD1	-	TRBJ1-1	TRBV5-1	CASSWRDRGGTEAFF	TGCGCCAGCAGCTGGAGAGACAGGGGAGGCACTGAAGCTTTCTTT
TRBD1	-	TRBJ2-7	TRBV5-4	CASSLAQGAYEQYF	TGTGCCAGCAGCTTGGCTCAGGGGGCCTACGAGCAGTACTTC
-	-	TRBJ2-5	TRBV5-1	CASSSTTRGSETQYF	TGCGCCAGCAGCTCAACGACCAGGGGCAGCGAGACCCAGTACTTC
TRBD1	-	TRBJ1-2	TRBV27	CASSRDRGGYGYTF	TGTGCCAGCAGCAGGGACAGAGGAGGATATGGCTACACCTTC
TRBD1	-	TRBJ1-1	TRBV28	CASSLFGQGLNTEAFF	TGTGCCAGCAGTTTGTTTGGACAGGGGCTGAACACTGAAGCTTTCTTT
TRBD2	-	TRBJ2-3	TRBV5-1	CASSSTSGPFTDTQYF	TGCGCCAGCAGCTCGACTAGCGGGCCTTTCACAGATACGCAGTATTTT
-	-	TRBJ1-2	TRBV5-6	CASSLGGTTYGYTF	TGTGCCAGCAGTCTTGGGGGCACTACCTATGGCTACACCTTC
-	-	TRBJ2-5	TRBV5-4	CASSLNRARRETQYF	TGTGCCAGCAGCTTGAACAGAGCCCGCCGCGAGACCCAGTACTTC
TRBD2	-	TRBJ2-7	TRBV2	CASSEGLAGVYEQYF	TGTGCCAGCAGTGAGGGACTAGCGGGAGTGTACGAGCAGTACTTC
-	-	TRBJ1-1	TRBV7-9	CASSLESKAFF	TGTGCCAGCAGCTTAGAGAGCAAAGCTTTCTTT
TRBD1	few	TRBJ2-7	TRBV5-1	CASSLTTGVREQYF	TGCGCCAGCAGCCTTACCACAGGGGTGAGGGAGCAGTACTTC
-	once	TRBJ1-6	TRBV18	CASSPRPAINLNSPLHF	TGTGCCAGCTCACCGAGGCCAGCCATTAATCTGAATTCACCCCTCCACTTT
-	-	TRBJ2-1	TRBV11-1	CASTLASSYNEQFF	TGTGCCAGCACCCTAGCGAGCTCCTACAATGAGCAGTTCTTC
TRBD2	-	TRBJ2-7	TRBV28	CASSLYGAGVSYEQYF	TGTGCCAGCAGTTTATATGGAGCGGGGGTCTCCTACGAGCAGTACTTC
TRBD2	once	TRBJ2-2	TRBV7-3	CASSLSTSWTGELFF	TGTGCCAGCAGCTTATCGACTAGCTGGACCGGGGAGCTGTTTTTT
-	-	TRBJ2-7	TRBV5-1	CASSLETASHYEQYF	TGCGCCAGCAGCTTGGAAACAGCAAGCCATTACGAGCAGTACTTC
-	-	TRBJ1-2	TRBV5-1	CASSLDGGYGYTF	TGCGCCAGCAGCTTGGACGGGGGCTATGGCTACACCTTC
TRBD1	-	TRBJ2-5	TRBV25-1	CASSETGLRETQYF	TGTGCCAGCAGTGAGACAGGGCTAAGGGAGACCCAGTACTTC
TRBD1	few	TRBJ2-3	TRBV11-3	CASSLGVGGQGADTQYF	TGTGCCAGCAGCTTAGGAGTTGGGGGACAGGGCGCAGATACGCAGTATTTT
TRBD1	-	TRBJ1-2	TRBV10-2	CASSDRVEGAGGYTF	TGCGCCAGCAGTGACCGGGTGGAGGGGGCGGGGGGCTACACCTTC
-	-	TRBJ1-4	TRBV19	CASIEGGGKLFF	TGTGCCAGTATTGAGGGTGGAGGAAAACTGTTTTTT
-	-	TRBJ1-2	TRBV30	CAWRPRTFGGYTF	TGTGCCTGGAGACCACGGACTTTCGGGGGCTACACCTTC
-	-	TRBJ1-2	TRBV30	CAWSQNGDYGYTF	TGTGCCTGGAGTCAAAACGGGGACTATGGCTACACCTTC
TRBD2	-	TRBJ2-1	TRBV5-1	CASSPPSGPYNEQFF	TGCGCCAGCAGCCCGCCTAGCGGGCCTTACAATGAGCAGTTCTTC
-	-	TRBJ1-5	TRBV29-1	CSVGANGPNQPQHF	TGCAGCGTTGGGGCTAATGGTCCCAATCAGCCCCAGCATTTT
TRBD2	-	TRBJ2-1	TRBV11-3	CASSPGTSGRWGSYNEQFF	TGTGCCAGCAGCCCGGGGACTAGCGGGAGGTGGGGTTCCTACAATGAGCAGTTCTTC
TRBD1	-	TRBJ1-4	TRBV9	CASSPRQGPEKLFF	TGTGCCAGCAGCCCAAGACAGGGACCTGAAAAACTGTTTTTT
TRBD1	few	TRBJ2-5	TRBV2	CASYTGTGETQYF	TGTGCCAGCTATACCGGGACAGGAGAGACCCAGTACTTC
-	-	TRBJ2-7	TRBV5-1	CASSLVISYEQYF	TGCGCCAGCAGCTTGGTCATCTCCTACGAGCAGTACTTC
-	few	TRBJ2-7	TRBV4-1	CASSQASGQTYEQYF	TGCGCCAGCAGCCAAGCTTCAGGACAGACCTACGAGCAGTACTTC
-	once	TRBJ1-1	TRBV7-3	CASSQGGAGTEAFF	TGTGCCAGCAGCCAAGGCGGGGCGGGGACTGAAGCTTTCTTT
-	-	TRBJ2-1	TRBV5-4	CASSSYPGEQFF	TGTGCCAGCAGCTCATACCCCGGTGAGCAGTTCTTC
TRBD1	-	TRBJ1-1	TRBV5-1	CASSILTGGSISEAFF	TGCGCCAGCAGCATCCTGACAGGGGGCTCGATTAGTGAAGCTTTCTTT
-	-	TRBJ2-7	TRBV28	CASSFSDEQYF	TGTGCCAGCAGTTTTTCTGACGAGCAGTACTTC
TRBD1	-	TRBJ2-7	TRBV7-3	CASSPDRATYEQYF	TGTGCCAGCAGCCCGGACAGGGCGACCTACGAGCAGTACTTC
TRBD2	-	TRBJ2-1	TRBV30	CAWGIGLALGEQFF	TGTGCCTGGGGAATAGGACTAGCTCTCGGTGAGCAGTTCTTC
TRBD2	-	TRBJ2-7	TRBV7-2	CASSLKSGGITTYEQYF	TGTGCCAGCAGCTTAAAGTCGGGAGGAATAACCACCTACGAGCAGTACTTC
-	-	TRBJ2-2	TRBV11-2	CASERGGRGTGELFF	TGTGCCAGCGAGAGGGGGGGACGTGGGACCGGGGAGCTGTTTTTT
TRBD2	-	TRBJ2-5	TRBV7-2	CASSLGLAGGQTQYF	TGTGCCAGCAGCTTGGGACTAGCGGGAGGGCAGACCCAGTACTTC
-	-	TRBJ1-1	TRBV12-3/TRBV12-4	CASSQQGWTEAFF	TGTGCCAGCAGTCAACAGGGCTGGACTGAAGCTTTCTTT
TRBD1	-	TRBJ2-5	TRBV30	CAWSPGQGARETQYF	TGTGCCTGGAGTCCTGGACAGGGGGCTAGGGAGACCCAGTACTTC
TRBD2	-	TRBJ2-5	TRBV4-1	CASSPDPAGGLQETQYF	TGCGCCAGCAGCCCCGATCCAGCGGGAGGCCTCCAAGAGACCCAGTACTTC
-	-	TRBJ1-1	TRBV27	CASSLSVTGEAFF	TGTGCCAGCAGTTTATCGGTTACCGGGGAAGCTTTCTTT
TRBD2	-	TRBJ2-5	TRBV20-1	CSASSGGGPLETQYF	TGCAGTGCTAGTTCTGGGGGAGGGCCGTTGGAGACCCAGTACTTC
-	-	TRBJ1-1	TRBV4-2	CASSQDSRVAEAFF	TGTGCCAGCAGCCAAGATTCCAGGGTCGCGGAAGCTTTCTTT
-	-	TRBJ2-5	TRBV5-1	CASSLAGGRETQYF	TGCGCCAGCAGCTTGGCCGGAGGAAGGGAGACCCAGTACTTC
TRBD2	-	TRBJ2-1	TRBV7-8	CASSWNSGTQAYNEQFF	TGTGCCAGCAGCTGGAATAGCGGGACCCAAGCCTACAATGAGCAGTTCTTC
-	-	TRBJ2-1	TRBV29-1	CSVERLAYNEQFF	TGCAGCGTTGAAAGATTAGCCTACAATGAGCAGTTCTTC